The text below deals with one T cell receptor (beta chain). Its antigen is currently unknown. This sample is part of a study of T cell clones after liver transplantation. The wider study: As an antigen-independent comparator, third-party-reactive TCRbeta sequences came from pre-transplant mixed lymphocyte reactions. Study results and limitations: In 5 of 8 subjects, circulating graft-donor-reactive CD4 TCRbeta sequences fell significantly after transplant. Migration into the graft, not deletion, may explain lost graft donor-reactive T cells.

The table came from immunoSEQ multiplex PCR; TCRdb's copy has only in-frame clones and leaves some out. Of under 85,000 clones in the sample, around 80% are singletons; the top ten hold approximately 0.77%. This CDR3 contains 14 residues. The V and J ends lost 6 bases and 2 bases respectively, with 12 bases between them. The germline V gene encodes CDR1 SGHTA and CDR2 FQGNSA. The sample was CD4+ T cells from blood, taken 12 months after liver transplant. The clonotype was recovered from a human patient who received a liver transplant. Some T cells may originate from the graft donor. The J gene is TRBJ2-3, the V gene TRBV7-2; no clear D gene. CDR3 bases: TGTGCCAGCAGTCGAGCTGCTGTCACAGATACGCAGTATTTT. This encodes CASSRAAVTDTQYF.